This TCR beta chain derives from a study of blood T cell repertoires in COVID-19. Clones were sequenced by immunoSEQ multiplex PCR, and TCRdb holds only the in-frame ones, with some missing. The sample lists approximately 200,000 clones; around 82% were seen once. Participants were aged about 18 to 90 years from more than 20 US areas. Assignments of participants to cohorts depended upon their own reported clinical history. Cohort 3 recovered donors had two negative PCRs, clearance, or symptom resolution. The sequenced sample was PBMCs or T cells enriched from blood (not recorded which). This clonotype was obtained from a man aged 35-49 years who had recovered from COVID-19.

CDR3 region: CASMSPGGNTIYF. The CDR3 DNA sequence: TGTGCCAGCATGAGCCCGGGGGGAAACACCATATATTTT. The chain uses TRBV6-5 and TRBJ1-3; D not resolved. V was cut by 7 bases and J by 4 bases, with 11 bases left in between. The CDR3 totals 13 residues. From germline, CDR1 is MNHEY and CDR2 SVGAGI.